This T cell receptor (beta chain) stems from a study of blood T cell repertoires in COVID-19. Study information: Acute and convalescent COVID-19 specimens originated in the United States, Italy and Spain.

In the original workflow: It was from reference gene primer amplification that nucleated cell counts were estimated. TCRdb's table, derived via immunoSEQ multiplex PCR, lists solely in-frame clones and lacks some. Clone size and the V and J calls come from that table; the DNA yielded D and trimming. The table records about 130,000 clones, about four fifths of them present only once. Germline V lookup: CDR1 SGHRS, CDR2 YFSETQ. The V segment lost 5 bases and the J segment 5 bases; nucleotides outside the gene matches: 7. The CDR3 has 14 residues. The chain has TRBV5-1 and TRBJ1-1, with 9 bases lining up with TRBD1. The receptor was derived from a woman of 80 years or more with acute or convalescent COVID-19. Input material: peripheral blood. The CDR3 protein is CASRDTGGRTEAFF. CDR3 sequence (DNA): TGCGCCAGCAGGGACACAGGGGGCAGGACTGAAGCTTTCTTT.